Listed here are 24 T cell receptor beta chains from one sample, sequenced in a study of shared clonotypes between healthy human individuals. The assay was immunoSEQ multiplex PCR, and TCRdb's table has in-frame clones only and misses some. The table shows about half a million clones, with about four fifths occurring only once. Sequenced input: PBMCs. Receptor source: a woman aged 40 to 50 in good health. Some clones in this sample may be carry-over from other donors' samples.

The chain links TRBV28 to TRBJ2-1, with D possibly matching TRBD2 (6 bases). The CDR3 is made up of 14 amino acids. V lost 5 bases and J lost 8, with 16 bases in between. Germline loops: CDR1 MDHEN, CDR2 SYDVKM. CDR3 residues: CASSPSTSGDEQFF. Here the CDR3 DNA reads TGTGCCAGCAGTCCGTCGACTAGTGGGGATGAGCAGTTCTTC.

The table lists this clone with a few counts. The CDR3 here is CASSTAGPTEAFF. CDR3 DNA: TGTGCCAGCTCCACGGCAGGTCCCACTGAAGCTTTCTTT. The rearrangement uses TRBV18 and TRBJ1-1, with D unresolved. Germline lookup yields CDR1 KGHSH and CDR2 LQKENI. V was trimmed by 6 bases and J by 4 bases, leaving 12 bases between them. CDR3 length: 13 residues.

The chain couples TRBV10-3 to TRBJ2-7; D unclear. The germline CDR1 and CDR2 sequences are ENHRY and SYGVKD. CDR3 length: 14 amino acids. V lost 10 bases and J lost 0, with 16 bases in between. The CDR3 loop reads CATKGPTSSYEQYF. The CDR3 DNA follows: TGTGCCACCAAGGGTCCCACGAGCTCCTACGAGCAGTACTTC.

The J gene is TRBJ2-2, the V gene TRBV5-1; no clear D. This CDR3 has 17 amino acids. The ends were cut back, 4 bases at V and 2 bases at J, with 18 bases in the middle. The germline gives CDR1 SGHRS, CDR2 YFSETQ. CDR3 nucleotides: TGCGCCAGCAGCCCATCTCCGGCGATTTCTAACACCGGGGAGCTGTTTTTT. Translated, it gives CASSPSPAISNTGELFF.

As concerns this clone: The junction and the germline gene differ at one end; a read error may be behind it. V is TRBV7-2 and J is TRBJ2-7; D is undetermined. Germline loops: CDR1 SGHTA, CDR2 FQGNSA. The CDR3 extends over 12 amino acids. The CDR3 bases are TGTGCCAGCAGTCCCACTTCCTCCGAGCAGTACTTC. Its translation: CASSPTSSEQYF.

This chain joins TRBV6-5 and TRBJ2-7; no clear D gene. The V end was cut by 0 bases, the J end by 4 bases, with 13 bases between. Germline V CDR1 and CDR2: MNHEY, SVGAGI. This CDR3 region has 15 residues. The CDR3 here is CASSYSKSDGYEQYF. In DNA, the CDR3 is TGTGCCAGCAGTTACTCGAAGTCGGACGGTTACGAGCAGTACTTC.

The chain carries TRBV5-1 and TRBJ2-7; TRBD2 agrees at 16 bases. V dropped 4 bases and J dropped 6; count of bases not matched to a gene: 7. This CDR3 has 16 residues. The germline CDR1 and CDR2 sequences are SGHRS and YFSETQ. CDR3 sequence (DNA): TGCGCCAGCAGCCCAGGGACTAGCGGGAGGGCCGGCGAGCAGTACTTC. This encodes CASSPGTSGRAGEQYF.

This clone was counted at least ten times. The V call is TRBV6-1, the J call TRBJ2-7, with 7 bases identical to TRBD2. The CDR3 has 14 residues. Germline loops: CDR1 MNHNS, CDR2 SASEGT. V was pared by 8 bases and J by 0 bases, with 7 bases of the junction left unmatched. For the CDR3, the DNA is TGTGCCAGCGTTAGCGGGTTCAGCTCCTACGAGCAGTACTTC. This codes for CASVSGFSSYEQYF.

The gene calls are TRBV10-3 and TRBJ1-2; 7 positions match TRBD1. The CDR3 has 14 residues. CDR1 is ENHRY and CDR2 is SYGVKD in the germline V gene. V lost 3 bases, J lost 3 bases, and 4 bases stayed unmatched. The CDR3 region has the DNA TGTGCCATCAGTGAAAAAGGGACAGACTATGGCTACACCTTC. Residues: CAISEKGTDYGYTF.

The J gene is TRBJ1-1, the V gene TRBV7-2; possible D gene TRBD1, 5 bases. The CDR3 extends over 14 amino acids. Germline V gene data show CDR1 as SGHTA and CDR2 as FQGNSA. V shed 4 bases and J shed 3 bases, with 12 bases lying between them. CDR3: CASSSTVGDTEAFF. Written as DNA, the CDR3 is TGTGCCAGCAGCTCGACAGTCGGTGACACTGAAGCTTTCTTT.

The CDR3 bases are TGCGCCAGCAGAATGGACCTAACCCTGGGGGAGCAGTTCTTC. Protein: CASRMDLTLGEQFF. The J gene is TRBJ2-1, the V gene TRBV10-2; D unresolved. V lost 6 bases and J lost 10, with 19 bases in between. The CDR3 is 14 amino acids. The germline V gene has CDR1 WSHSY and CDR2 SAAADI.

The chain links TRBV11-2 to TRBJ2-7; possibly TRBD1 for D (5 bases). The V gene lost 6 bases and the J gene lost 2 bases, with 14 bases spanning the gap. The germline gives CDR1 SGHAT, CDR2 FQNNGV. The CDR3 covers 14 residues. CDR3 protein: CASRPLDSPYEQYF. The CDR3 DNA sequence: TGTGCCAGCAGACCACTCGACAGCCCCTACGAGCAGTACTTC.

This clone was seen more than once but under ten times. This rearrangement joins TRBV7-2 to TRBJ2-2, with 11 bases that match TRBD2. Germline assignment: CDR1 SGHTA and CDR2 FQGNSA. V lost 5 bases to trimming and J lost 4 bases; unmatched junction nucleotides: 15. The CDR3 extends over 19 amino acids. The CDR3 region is CASSPRLAGNRGGTGELFF. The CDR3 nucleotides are TGTGCCAGCAGCCCACGACTAGCGGGGAACCGCGGGGGCACCGGGGAGCTGTTTTTT.

The DNA for the CDR3 is TGTGCCCAAGTCCCACAAGACTCCTACAATGAGCAGTTCTTC. It translates to CAQVPQDSYNEQFF. The V gene is TRBV21-1, the J gene TRBJ2-1; no DNA check was done on the table's D call, TRBD1. TRBV21-1 is tagged as a pseudogene. The CDR3 is 14 residues long.

The CDR3: CASSLEVQGGSDTQYF. The CDR3 DNA follows: TGTGCCAGCAGCTTGGAGGTGCAGGGGGGTTCAGATACGCAGTATTTT. This sequence joins TRBV5-6 and TRBJ2-3, with a tentative D call TRBD1 (7 bases). Trimming removed 0 bases at V and 4 bases at J, with 15 bases between. The CDR3 length is 16 residues. Germline loops: CDR1 SGHDT, CDR2 YYEEEE.

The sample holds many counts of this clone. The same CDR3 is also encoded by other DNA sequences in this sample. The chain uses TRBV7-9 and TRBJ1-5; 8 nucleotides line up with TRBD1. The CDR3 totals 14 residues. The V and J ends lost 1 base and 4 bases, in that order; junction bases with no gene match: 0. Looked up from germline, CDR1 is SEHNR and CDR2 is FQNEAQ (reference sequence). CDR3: CASSLGTGNQPQHF. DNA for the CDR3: TGTGCCAGCAGCTTAGGGACAGGGAATCAGCCCCAGCATTTT.

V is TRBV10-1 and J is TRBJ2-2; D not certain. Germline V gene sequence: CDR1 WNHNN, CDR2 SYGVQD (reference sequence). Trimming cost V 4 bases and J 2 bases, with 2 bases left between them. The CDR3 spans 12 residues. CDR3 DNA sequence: TGCGCCAGCAGTGGCAACACCGGGGAGCTGTTTTTT. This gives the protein CASSGNTGELFF.

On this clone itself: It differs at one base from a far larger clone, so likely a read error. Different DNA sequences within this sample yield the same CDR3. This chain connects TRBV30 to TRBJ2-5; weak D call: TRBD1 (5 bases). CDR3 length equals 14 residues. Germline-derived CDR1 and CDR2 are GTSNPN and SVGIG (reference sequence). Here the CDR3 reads CAWSRQIYQETQYF. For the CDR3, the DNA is TGTGCCTGGAGCCGACAGATCTACCAAGAGACCCAATACTTC. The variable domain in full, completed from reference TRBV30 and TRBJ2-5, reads SQTIHQWPATLVQPVGSPLSLECTVEGTSNPNLYWYRQAAGRGLQLLFYSVGIGQISSEVPQNLSASRPQDRQFILSSKKLLLSDSGFYLCAWSRQIYQETQYFGPGTRLLVL.

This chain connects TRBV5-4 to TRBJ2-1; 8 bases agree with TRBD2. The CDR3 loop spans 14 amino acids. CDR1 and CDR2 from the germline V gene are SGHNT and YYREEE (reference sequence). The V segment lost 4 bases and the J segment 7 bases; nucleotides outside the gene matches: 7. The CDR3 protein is CASSGAGVRNEQFF. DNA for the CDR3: TGTGCCAGCAGCGGAGCGGGAGTGAGGAATGAGCAGTTCTTC.

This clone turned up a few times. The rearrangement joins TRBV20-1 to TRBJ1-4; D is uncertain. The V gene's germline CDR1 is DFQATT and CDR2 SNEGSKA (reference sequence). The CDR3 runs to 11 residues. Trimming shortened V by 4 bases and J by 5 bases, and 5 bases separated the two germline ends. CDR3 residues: CSAKQNEKLFF. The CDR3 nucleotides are TGCAGTGCTAAACAGAATGAAAAACTGTTTTTT.

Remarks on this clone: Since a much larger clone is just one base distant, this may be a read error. CDR3 residues: CASSLGNTEAFF. CDR3 coding DNA: TGTGCCAGCAGTTTAGGGAACACTGAAGCTTTCTTT. This chain uses TRBV28 with TRBJ1-1; D is ambiguous. The CDR3 consists of 12 residues. The V end was cut by 2 bases, the J end by 1 base, with 2 bases between. The V gene's germline CDR1 is MDHEN and CDR2 SYDVKM.

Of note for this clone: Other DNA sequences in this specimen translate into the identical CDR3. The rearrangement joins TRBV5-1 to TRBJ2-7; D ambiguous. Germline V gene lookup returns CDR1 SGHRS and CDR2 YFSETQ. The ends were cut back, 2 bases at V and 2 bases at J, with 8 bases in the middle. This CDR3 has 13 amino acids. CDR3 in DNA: TGCGCCAGCAGCTTCGGCAGTCCCTACGAGCAGTACTTC. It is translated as CASSFGSPYEQYF. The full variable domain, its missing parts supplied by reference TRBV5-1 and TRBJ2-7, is KAGVTQTPRYLIKTRGQQVTLSCSPISGHRSVSWYQQTPGQGLQFLFEYFSETQRNKGNFPGRFSGRQFSNSRSEMNVSTLELGDSALYLCASSFGSPYEQYFGPGTRLTVT.

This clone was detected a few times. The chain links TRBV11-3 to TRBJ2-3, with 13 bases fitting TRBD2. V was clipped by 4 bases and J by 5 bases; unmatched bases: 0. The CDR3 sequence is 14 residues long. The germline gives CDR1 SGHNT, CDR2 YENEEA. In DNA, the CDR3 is TGTGCCAGCAGCTGGACTAGCGGGAGAGATACGCAGTATTTT. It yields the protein CASSWTSGRDTQYF.

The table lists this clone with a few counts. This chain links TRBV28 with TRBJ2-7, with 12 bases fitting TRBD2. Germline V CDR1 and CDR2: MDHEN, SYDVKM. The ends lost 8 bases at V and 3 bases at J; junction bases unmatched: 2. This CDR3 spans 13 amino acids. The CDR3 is CASGLAGSYEQYF. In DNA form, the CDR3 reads TGTGCCAGCGGACTAGCGGGAAGCTACGAGCAGTACTTC. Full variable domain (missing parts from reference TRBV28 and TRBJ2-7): DVKVTQSSRYLVKRTGEKVFLECVQDMDHENMFWYRQDPGLGLRLIYFSYDVKMKEKGDIPEGYSVSREKKERFSLILESASTNQTSMYLCASGLAGSYEQYFGPGTRLTVT.